The 7 T cell receptor beta chains below all came from one sample that was sequenced in a study of cytomegalovirus exposure and HLA in healthy donors. In the PCR, 60 Vbeta and 13 Jbeta primers were used. Profiling relied on immunoSEQ multiplex PCR, and the TCRdb table lists in-frame clones only, not all of them. The data show about 140,000 clones, just under 85% seen once. Sequenced material: PBMCs. The receptors here all came from a woman aged 40 to 55 in good health and CMV-seronegative.

The CDR3 loop is CASSSVRGGTNTEAFF. The CDR3 DNA is TGTGCCAGCAGCTCCGTCCGAGGGGGCACGAACACTGAAGCTTTCTTT. The V call is TRBV13, the J call TRBJ1-1, with 7 nucleotides matching TRBD1. Germline V CDR1 and CDR2: PRHDT, FYEKMQ (reference sequence). The CDR3 length is 16 residues. V trimming: 4 bases; J trimming: 1 base; junction bases outside the gene matches: 9.

In its sample, this clone was seen a few times. V usage is TRBV25-1 and J usage is TRBJ1-1; D is possibly TRBD1 (5 bases). Germline CDR1 is MGHDK and CDR2 is SYGVNS. The CDR3 is 13 amino acids. Trimming removed 10 bases at V and 6 bases at J, with 18 bases between. CDR3 sequence reads: CATQGPGEAEAFF. The CDR3 nucleotides are TGTGCCACCCAGGGCCCAGGCGAGGCTGAAGCTTTCTTT.

CDR3 sequence (DNA): TGTGCCAGCAGCTTCAGTTTACGGACAGGATCCTACGAGCAGTACTTC. Translation gives CASSFSLRTGSYEQYF. J is TRBJ2-7 and V is TRBV7-2; 7 bases are shared with TRBD1. J gave up 1 base and V 3 bases, and 9 bases lay outside the gene matches. This CDR3 has 16 amino acids. The V gene's germline CDR1 is SGHTA and CDR2 FQGNSA.

The chain couples TRBV5-4 to TRBJ2-5, with 7 bases identical to TRBD2. This CDR3 has 14 amino acids. V was clipped by 5 bases and J by 2 bases; unmatched bases: 6. Germline CDR1 and CDR2: SGHNT and YYREEE (reference sequence). The CDR3 protein is CASSAGARQETQYF. The CDR3 DNA sequence: TGTGCCAGCAGTGCGGGAGCCCGGCAAGAGACCCAGTACTTC.

This chain joins TRBV13 and TRBJ2-5; 8 bases align to TRBD2. The CDR3 extends over 17 amino acids. Germline lookup yields CDR1 PRHDT and CDR2 FYEKMQ (reference sequence). V lost 1 base and J lost 4; bases outside the gene matches: 11. CDR3 sequence reads: CASSLEAGEGWGETQYF. The CDR3 nucleotides are TGTGCCAGCAGCTTAGAAGCGGGAGAGGGGTGGGGAGAGACCCAGTACTTC.

This chain joins TRBV6-1 and TRBJ1-3, with D possibly matching TRBD1 (5 bases). This CDR3 has 14 amino acids. Trimming left V 6 bases short and J 0 bases short, with 9 bases between. Germline V gene data show CDR1 as MNHNS and CDR2 as SASEGT. This chain's CDR3 is CASRGHISGNTIYF. DNA of the CDR3: TGTGCCAGCAGAGGACACATCTCTGGAAACACCATATATTTT.

The chain uses TRBV30 and TRBJ2-7, with D uncertain. The germline V and J ends were trimmed by 3 bases and 0 bases, with 9 bases remaining between them. The CDR3 is 13 amino acids. CDR1 and CDR2 from the germline V gene are GTSNPN and SVGIG (reference sequence). CDR3 coding DNA: TGTGCCTGGAGCTACGCCCTCTCCTACGAGCAGTACTTC. It is translated as CAWSYALSYEQYF.